This T cell receptor (beta chain) was identified during a study of lymphopenia after photon versus proton radiotherapy. Sequencing was performed with immunoSEQ multiplex PCR; in TCRdb, only in-frame clones are kept and a portion is missing. The sample contains about 40,000 clones, more than 70% of which appear only once. Germline CDR1 and CDR2: LGHNA and YNFKEQ. The CDR3 is 16 residues long. Trimming took 4 bases from V and 0 from J, leaving 12 bases between them. The sequencing used peripheral blood, collected from a patient treated with proton-based radiotherapy. The chain is built from TRBV4-2 and TRBJ1-4; D gene uncertain. This TCR came from a woman aged 65 to 85 with pancreatic cancer. Some clones in this sample may be carry-over from other donors' samples. DNA of the CDR3: TGTGCCAGCAGCCCCGGATTCGATTCAACTAATGAAAAACTGTTTTTT. This gives the protein CASSPGFDSTNEKLFF.